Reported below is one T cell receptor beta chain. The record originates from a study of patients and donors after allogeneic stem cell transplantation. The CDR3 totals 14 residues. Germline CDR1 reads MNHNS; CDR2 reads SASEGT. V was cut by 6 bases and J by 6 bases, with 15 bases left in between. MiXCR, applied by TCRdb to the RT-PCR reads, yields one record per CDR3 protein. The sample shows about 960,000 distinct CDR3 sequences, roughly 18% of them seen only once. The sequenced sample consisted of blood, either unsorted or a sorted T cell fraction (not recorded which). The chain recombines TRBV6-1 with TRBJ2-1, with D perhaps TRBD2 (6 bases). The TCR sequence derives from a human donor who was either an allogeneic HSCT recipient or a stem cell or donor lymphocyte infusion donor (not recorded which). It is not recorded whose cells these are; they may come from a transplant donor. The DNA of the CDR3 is TGTGCCAGCAGCCGTACGGGACTCGTCAATGAGCAGTTCTTC. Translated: CASSRTGLVNEQFF.